The 26 T cell receptor beta chains given below trace back to one sample, sequenced in a study of blood T cell repertoires in COVID-19. Clones were read by immunoSEQ multiplex PCR, and TCRdb kept only the in-frame ones, dropping some. The repertoire has approximately 99,000 clones, over 75% of them found once; the top ten carry 20%. Sample: peripheral blood. These receptors all come from a human donor in a cohort sampled during active COVID-19.

CDR3 sequence: CASSLAPTSEETQYF. In DNA, the CDR3 is TGCGCCAGCAGCTTGGCCCCGACTAGCGAAGAGACCCAGTACTTC. The rearrangement joins TRBV5-1 to TRBJ2-5, with TRBD2 matching 8 bases. The V segment lost 0 bases and the J segment 3 bases; nucleotides outside the gene matches: 4. The CDR3 covers 15 residues. Germline CDR1 is SGHRS and CDR2 is YFSETQ.

This sequence joins TRBV19 and TRBJ1-5; unclear D gene. This CDR3 comprises 15 residues. Per the germline V gene, CDR1 is LNHDA and CDR2 is SQIVND (reference sequence). The germline V and J ends were trimmed by 7 bases and 0 bases, with 13 bases remaining between them. The CDR3 loop is CASTAGPDSNQPQHF. DNA for the CDR3: TGTGCCAGTACTGCGGGTCCGGATAGCAATCAGCCCCAGCATTTT.

The V and J genes are TRBV4-3 and TRBJ2-2; 8 nucleotides agree with TRBD2. CDR3 size: 16 residues. The germline gives CDR1 LGHNA, CDR2 YSLEER. Trimming cost V 0 bases and J 5 bases; bases outside gene matches: 5. Here the CDR3 DNA reads TGCGCCAGCAGCCAAGAACGCGCGGGAGGAACCGGGGAGCTGTTTTTT. Encoded protein: CASSQERAGGTGELFF.

In its sample, this clone was seen once. The genes are TRBV18 and TRBJ2-7; TRBD1 matches at 9 bases. The CDR3 consists of 14 residues. Germline V gene lookup returns CDR1 KGHSH and CDR2 LQKENI. V dropped 2 bases and J dropped 5; count of bases not matched to a gene: 4. The CDR3 DNA is TGTGCCAGCTCACCATTACAGGGGGCCCACGAGCAGTACTTC. The encoded protein is CASSPLQGAHEQYF.

The V call is TRBV7-2, the J call TRBJ2-3; 11 positions agree with TRBD2. With V trimmed by 3 bases and J by 4 bases, 6 bases remained unmatched. In germline, CDR1 is SGHTA, CDR2 FQGNSA. The CDR3 runs 16 residues. CDR3 protein: CASSLGSGRAADTQYF. CDR3 nucleotides: TGTGCCAGCAGCTTGGGTAGCGGGAGGGCCGCAGATACGCAGTATTTT.

The chain is built from TRBV3-1 (or the pseudogene TRBV3-2) and TRBJ1-1; 8 bases agree with TRBD1. There are 15 residues in the CDR3. J gave up 1 base and V 3 bases, and 4 bases lay outside the gene matches. In germline, CDR1 is LGHDT, CDR2 YNNKEL (reference sequence). The CDR3 reads CASSQVGTGNTEAFF. CDR3 sequence (DNA): TGTGCCAGCAGCCAGGTCGGGACAGGGAACACTGAAGCTTTCTTT.

V and J are TRBV6-5 and TRBJ2-7; the match to TRBD1 covers 10 bases. Germline-derived CDR1 and CDR2 are MNHEY and SVGAGI. This CDR3 contains 15 residues. V lost 6 bases and J lost 3; bases outside the gene matches: 8. CDR3 nucleotides: TGTGCCAGCAGAAACCGGGACAGGGGTTTCTACGAGCAGTACTTC. It codes for CASRNRDRGFYEQYF.

The chain has TRBV6-6 and TRBJ2-1; 7 bases agree with TRBD2. Looked up from germline, CDR1 is MNHNY and CDR2 is SVGAGI (reference sequence). CDR3 length equals 13 residues. The J segment lost 8 bases and the V segment lost 7 bases, leaving 8 bases of the junction unmatched. The CDR3: CASKREGVDEQFF. CDR3 bases: TGTGCCAGCAAGAGGGAGGGCGTGGATGAGCAGTTCTTC.

The chain uses TRBV4-2 and TRBJ2-1; 7 bases fit TRBD1. Germline CDR1 is LGHNA and CDR2 is YNFKEQ. The CDR3 sequence is 14 residues long. The trim removed 3 bases at V and 7 bases at J, leaving 6 bases unmatched. The CDR3 sequence: CASSQRTGLNEQFF. CDR3 nucleotides: TGTGCCAGCAGCCAGCGGACAGGTTTAAATGAGCAGTTCTTC.

J is TRBJ2-7 and V is TRBV10-2, with D perhaps matching TRBD2 (6 bases). V lost 2 bases and J lost 0, with 11 bases in between. CDR1 and CDR2 (germline): WSHSY, SAAADI. The CDR3 runs to 15 residues. DNA for the CDR3: TGCGCCAGCAGTGAGCTTGGCGGGAACTCCTACGAGCAGTACTTC. Encoded protein: CASSELGGNSYEQYF.

The rearrangement links TRBV10-3 to TRBJ2-5; 10 bases map to TRBD1. The V gene end was trimmed by 4 bases and the J gene end by 3 bases; junction bases not matched to a gene: 2. Germline CDR1 is ENHRY and CDR2 is SYGVKD. The CDR3 contains 14 residues. CDR3 nucleotide sequence: TGTGCCATCAGTGCGGGACAGGGGAAAGAGACCCAGTACTTC. Translated: CAISAGQGKETQYF.

This clone was recorded once. The rearrangement uses TRBV10-3 and TRBJ2-7; 9 bases fit TRBD1. This CDR3 spans 16 amino acids. The ends lost 8 bases at V and 4 bases at J; junction bases unmatched: 15. The germline V gene encodes CDR1 ENHRY and CDR2 SYGVKD. CDR3 amino acids: CAIGRSSGQGTYEQYF. In DNA, the CDR3 is TGTGCCATCGGGAGGAGCTCAGGACAGGGGACTTACGAGCAGTACTTC.

This chain links TRBV19 with TRBJ1-4; a possible D gene is TRBD1 (5 bases). Looked up from germline, CDR1 is LNHDA and CDR2 is SQIVND (reference sequence). CDR3 length: 12 amino acids. V dropped 4 bases and J dropped 14 bases, with 14 bases sitting between them. The CDR3 nucleotides read TGTGCCAGTAGTACCCAGACTTCAGGGCTGTTTTTT. Translation gives CASSTQTSGLFF.

This chain joins TRBV3-1 (or the pseudogene TRBV3-2) and TRBJ2-7; TRBD2 agrees at 12 bases. CDR1 LGHDT and CDR2 YNNKEL come from the germline V gene (reference sequence). The CDR3 contains 16 residues. The J segment lost 6 bases and the V segment lost 4 bases, leaving 10 bases of the junction unmatched. The CDR3 region is CASSPHPGLAGIEQYF. The CDR3 DNA sequence: TGTGCCAGCAGCCCCCACCCCGGACTAGCGGGAATCGAGCAGTACTTC.

This clone was counted a few times. The rearrangement links TRBV20-1 to TRBJ1-2; no definite D call. From germline, CDR1 is DFQATT and CDR2 SNEGSKA (reference sequence). Deletions cut 2 bases from V and 6 bases from J, with 7 bases between. The CDR3 length is 11 residues. As DNA, the CDR3 is TGCAGTGCTAGACCGCCGGATGGCTACACCTTC. Residues: CSARPPDGYTF.

The chain joins TRBV27 to TRBJ1-4, with 7 nucleotides matching TRBD1. CDR1 and CDR2 (germline): MNHEY, SMNVEV (reference sequence). This CDR3 spans 14 amino acids. Losses at the gene ends were 6 bases for V and 5 bases for J; bases not matched to a gene: 6. CDR3 DNA: TGTGCCAGCAGCAAGGACAGGAGCAATGAAAAACTGTTTTTT. Translating it yields CASSKDRSNEKLFF.

V and J are TRBV5-1 and TRBJ2-5, with 7 bases fitting TRBD1. This CDR3 is built from 16 residues. CDR1 and CDR2 from the germline V gene are SGHRS and YFSETQ. J was trimmed by 6 bases and V by 3 bases; bases with no gene match: 14. CDR3 sequence reads: CASSSFSRGGRKTQYF. The CDR3 DNA sequence: TGCGCCAGCAGCTCTTTTTCCCGAGGGGGCAGGAAGACCCAGTACTTC. Filled out from reference TRBV5-1 and TRBJ2-5, the complete variable domain reads KAGVTQTPRYLIKTRGQQVTLSCSPISGHRSVSWYQQTPGQGLQFLFEYFSETQRNKGNFPGRFSGRQFSNSRSEMNVSTLELGDSALYLCASSSFSRGGRKTQYFGPGTRLLVL.

This chain connects TRBV5-6 to TRBJ2-3, with a possible D match to TRBD1 (5 bases). CDR1 is SGHDT and CDR2 is YYEEEE in the germline V gene. The CDR3 sequence is 14 residues long. With 2 bases removed from V and 2 bases from J, the gap between germline ends came to 9 bases. CDR3 sequence: CASSFDRFTDTQYF. DNA for the CDR3: TGTGCCAGCAGCTTTGACAGATTCACAGATACGCAGTATTTT. The full variable domain, in which reference TRBV5-6 and TRBJ2-3 provide the parts outside the CDR3, is DAGVTQSPTHLIKTRGQQVTLRCSPKSGHDTVSWYQQALGQGPQFIFQYYEEEERQRGNFPDRFSGHQFPNYSSELNVNALLLGDSALYLCASSFDRFTDTQYFGPGTRLTVL.

The chain is built from TRBV4-2 and TRBJ1-2; possible D gene TRBD1, 6 bases. There are 15 residues in the CDR3. Trimming stripped 1 base from V and 2 bases from J, with 11 bases between. Germline values: CDR1 LGHNA, CDR2 YNFKEQ. The DNA of the CDR3 is TGTGCCAGCAGCCAAGCCGGACAGAGAAACTATGGCTACACCTTC. Translation: CASSQAGQRNYGYTF.

The rearrangement links TRBV14 to TRBJ1-2, with a weak D call TRBD1 (6 bases). Trimming took 3 bases from V and 4 from J, leaving 15 bases between them. The CDR3 contains 15 residues. Germline CDR1 and CDR2: SGHDN and FVKESK. The DNA of the CDR3 is TGTGCCAGCAGCCACTGGGACAAGAAAGTCTATGGCTACACCTTC. Amino acid sequence: CASSHWDKKVYGYTF.

V is TRBV4-1 and J is TRBJ2-1, with 14 bases matching TRBD2. V lost 2 bases to trimming and J lost 7 bases; unmatched junction nucleotides: 19. The CDR3 extends over 21 amino acids. CDR1 is MGHRA and CDR2 is YSYEKL in the germline V gene. This chain's CDR3 is CASSQFSLTPGTSGSINEQFF. The CDR3 DNA reads TGCGCCAGCAGCCAATTTAGCCTTACGCCCGGGACTAGCGGGAGCATAAATGAGCAGTTCTTC.

This clone was found once. The genes are TRBV27 and TRBJ2-7; 7 bases map to TRBD2. CDR1 is MNHEY, CDR2 SMNVEV, per germline (reference sequence). The CDR3 has 13 residues. Trimming took 5 bases from V and 4 from J; bases not matched to a gene: 5. This CDR3 reads CASSTAGLYEQYF. The CDR3 DNA sequence: TGTGCCAGCAGTACCGCGGGACTATACGAGCAGTACTTC.

A few counts support this clone. The V and J genes are TRBV4-2 and TRBJ2-2, with TRBD1 identical over 7 bases. Losses at the gene ends were 4 bases for V and 2 bases for J; bases not matched to a gene: 7. The CDR3 sequence is 16 residues long. Germline CDR1 is LGHNA and CDR2 is YNFKEQ. DNA for the CDR3: TGTGCCAGCAGCCTCTGGACAGGCCAAAACACCGGGGAGCTGTTTTTT. As protein: CASSLWTGQNTGELFF.

This chain joins TRBV18 and TRBJ2-2, with D hard to call. The ends were cut back, 3 bases at V and 3 bases at J, with 11 bases in the middle. Germline V lookup: CDR1 KGHSH, CDR2 LQKENI. The CDR3 extends over 15 amino acids. CDR3 nucleotides: TGTGCCAGCTCACCCACCATAGTAGACACCGGGGAGCTGTTTTTT. This codes for CASSPTIVDTGELFF.

The genes are TRBV27 and TRBJ2-7, with TRBD2 identical over 7 bases. Trimming removed 2 bases from V and 3 bases from J; junction bases left unmatched: 10. Germline V gives CDR1 MNHEY, CDR2 SMNVEV (reference sequence). This CDR3 has 16 amino acids. CDR3 sequence: CASSLRRAGSYYEQYF. The DNA of the CDR3 is TGTGCCAGCAGTTTACGAAGAGCGGGATCATACTACGAGCAGTACTTC.

This sequence joins TRBV2 and TRBJ2-1; 8 bases match TRBD2. J was trimmed by 4 bases and V by 6 bases; bases with no gene match: 11. Germline loops: CDR1 SNHLY, CDR2 FYNNEI. There are 16 residues in the CDR3. This chain's CDR3 is CASSASRGTRYNEQFF. The DNA of the CDR3 is TGTGCCAGCAGCGCTTCTAGGGGGACTAGATACAATGAGCAGTTCTTC. Drawing the rest from reference TRBV2 and TRBJ2-1, the complete variable domain is EPEVTQTPSHQVTQMGQEVILRCVPISNHLYFYWYRQILGQKVEFLVSFYNNEISEKSEIFDDQFSVERPDGSNFTLKIRSTKLEDSAMYFCASSASRGTRYNEQFFGPGTRLTVL.